The entry below gives a single TCR beta chain sequence along with its context. CDR3 length equals 14 residues. V lost 2 bases and J 8 bases, leaving 11 bases between the germline ends. The germline V gene has CDR1 SGHNT and CDR2 YYREEE (reference sequence). These data belong to a study of blood T cell repertoires in COVID-19. Study details: The samples span acute and convalescent COVID-19 from the United States, Italy and Spain. PBMCs, B-cell-depleted T cells, or T cells provided the cDNA or gDNA that made up the material.

In the study's own analysis: From reference gene primer amplification, estimates of nucleated cell counts were derived. The method was immunoSEQ multiplex PCR; TCRdb's version includes in-frame clones alone and lacks a portion of them. V and J calls and clone size are as listed in that table; D and trimming were resolved from the DNA. The sample holds approximately 210,000 clones, about 87% seen once. The receptor's source is a man in his 70s with acute or convalescent COVID-19. This chain connects TRBV5-4 to TRBJ2-6; unclear D gene. Sequenced: peripheral blood. The CDR3, as DNA: TGTGCCAGCAGCTTATGGTCGGTGACCAACGTCCTGACTTTC. Protein: CASSLWSVTNVLTF.